This TCR beta chain was documented in a study of blood T cell repertoires in COVID-19. Across the whole study: Specimens from acute and convalescent COVID-19 originated in the United States, Italy and Spain. Nucleic acid was either cDNA or gDNA, and it came from T cells, B-cell-depleted T cells, or PBMCs.

CDR3 length: 16 residues. With V trimmed by 4 bases and J by 1 base, 5 bases remained unmatched. Germline CDR1 and CDR2: MNHEY and SMNVEV (reference sequence). Authors' processing steps: Scientists estimated how many nucleated cells there were by amplifying reference gene primers. Assay: immunoSEQ multiplex PCR; the TCRdb copy retains only in-frame clones and omits some. V and J calls and clone size are as listed in that table; D and trimming were resolved from the DNA. Here the sample spans more than 200,000 clones, 85% to 90% being singletons. This clone has a single count. The rearrangement links TRBV27 to TRBJ2-3, with 10 positions matching TRBD2. Sequenced: peripheral blood. The receptor comes from a man at least 80 years old with acute or convalescent COVID-19. The CDR3 here is CASSSGTSDRTDTQYF. CDR3 DNA: TGTGCCAGCAGTTCCGGGACTAGCGACCGCACAGATACGCAGTATTTT.